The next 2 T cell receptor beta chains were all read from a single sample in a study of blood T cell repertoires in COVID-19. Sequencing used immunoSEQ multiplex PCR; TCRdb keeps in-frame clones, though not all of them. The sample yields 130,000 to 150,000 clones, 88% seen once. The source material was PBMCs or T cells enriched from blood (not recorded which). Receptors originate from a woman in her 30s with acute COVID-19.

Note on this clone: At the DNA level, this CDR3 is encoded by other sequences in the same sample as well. CDR3 nucleotide sequence: TGTGCCAGTAGTATAGTCGGGGGCACCGGGGAGCTGTTTTTT. Amino acid sequence: CASSIVGGTGELFF. The chain is built from TRBV19 and TRBJ2-2; D is possibly TRBD2 (6 bases). This CDR3 region has 14 residues. CDR1 is LNHDA, CDR2 SQIVND, per germline (reference sequence). Trimming took 1 base from V and 4 from J, leaving 7 bases between them.

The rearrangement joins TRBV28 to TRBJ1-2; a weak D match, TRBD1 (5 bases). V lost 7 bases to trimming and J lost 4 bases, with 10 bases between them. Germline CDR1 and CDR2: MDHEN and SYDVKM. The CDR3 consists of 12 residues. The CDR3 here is CASTGNSYGYTF. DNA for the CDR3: TGTGCCAGCACAGGGAACAGCTATGGCTACACCTTC.